The T cell receptor (beta chain) under discussion was sequenced for a study of CD8 T cell repertoires and HIV-1 epitope variants (dated by TCRdb to about 2020). Concerning the study at large: In separate culture wells, T cells were stimulated with each of twenty-five peptides that represented autologous and known Gag and Nef epitope variants. Cultures ran for about 9 days in IMDM with gentamicin, with half-media changes on days 3 and 7 adding IL-2, IL-7 and IL-15. The epitopes tested were three Gag epitope families plus Nef HW9 and YT9. T cells were enriched with the EasySep Human T Cell Enrichment Kit and co-cultured with equal numbers of autologous T cell-negative cells as antigen-presenting cells. Running each culture condition in triplicate, except for one peptide done in duplicate, gave a total of 70 to 85 T cell cultures. An aliquot of 1M T cells was saved as an uncultured baseline condition, separate from the approximately 75 T cell cultures. Among the control conditions were a peptide pool of CMV, EBV and flu, the Ebola AY9 epitope serving as a negative control, and a well with no peptide.

General conclusions and limits of the study: Several clonotypes recognized the Nef KF9 family and one clonotype recognized the HW9 family, while no responses to the TAALDMSHF plasma variant were seen. The assay identified only TCR beta chains and indicated proliferation in response to antigen, without indicating T cell function or cytokine profile. Of the nine antigen-specific TCR beta clonotypes identified, five to seven appeared cross-reactive for autologous or known escape epitope variants.

This clone was seen only a few times. No cognate antigen has been identified for it. No base quality information exists; no much larger clone differs at one position. The EasySep Human CD8+ T Cell Enrichment Kit was used on day 10 to isolate CD8+ T cells from every culture. Sequencing of TCR beta CDR3 regions was done on the immunoSEQ platform at survey depth. The QIAamp DNA micro kit was used to extract genomic DNA from every cultured and uncultured CD8+ T cell population. Under the source paper's analysis protocol: Samples with fewer than 5,000 productive reads were excluded, which removed about 7% of the roughly 80 HIV peptide-stimulated cultures. Sequences were trimmed to CDR3 by a MANAFEST web app, and nonproductive sequences, CDR3s under 5 amino acids, and sequences not starting with C or ending with F/W were removed. Clonotypes were classified as antigen-specific only if expansion was observed in at least 2 of 3 replicates versus the no-peptide control at FDR 0.01, only within one epitope family. Specific clonotypes also needed at least fivefold higher frequency than in wells stimulated with peptides from other epitope families. Here the immuneACCESS table is served through TCRdb, limited to in-frame sequences with V and J called. Missing clones are a known gap in these copies; in checked studies unresolved V genes cover under half, and the rest lacks a known reason. From that table come the V and J calls and clone size; the DNA was used to work out D and trimming. The table for this sample lists some 5,200 clones; around 64% of them were counted only once. Of the sample, roughly two fifths falls within the top ten clones.

Its CDR3 holds 14 amino acids, cysteine through phenylalanine. The kept DNA is CDR3 alone, 42 bases in frame from the first base. CDR1 is given as SGHVS and CDR2 as FQNEAQ, both from the germline V gene. Cut back by 1 base and 4 bases, the V and J ends lie 8 bases apart. The sequenced sample consisted of cultured CD8+ T cells derived from PBMCs. This sequence was found in a male donor with HIV. Here the chain combines TRBV7-8 and TRBJ1-3, with the D gene too uncertain to name. CDR3 loop: CASSLEGTGNTIYF. The DNA reads TGTGCCAGCAGCTTAGAGGGTACGGGAAACACCATATATTTT.